These 28 T cell receptor beta chains were all obtained from the same sample, sequenced in a study of shared clonotypes between healthy human individuals. Profiling relied on immunoSEQ multiplex PCR, and the TCRdb table lists in-frame clones only, not all of them. The sample lists hundreds of thousands of clones; roughly 87% were seen once. The sample was memory CD8+ T cells sorted from blood. Subset denoted: CD45RO+ cells pooled with CCR7-negative TemRA cells. Source of these receptors: a man between 18 and 29 years old in good health.

This clone was found a few times. This sequence joins TRBV7-9 and TRBJ1-2; no clear D. The CDR3 has 12 amino acids. Trimming took 5 bases from V and 6 from J, leaving 10 bases between them. Germline V gene lookup returns CDR1 SEHNR and CDR2 FQNEAQ (reference sequence). The CDR3: CASSIDTNGYTF. The CDR3 DNA sequence: TGTGCCAGCAGCATAGACACCAATGGCTACACCTTC. Together with reference TRBV7-9 and TRBJ1-2, the CDR3 gives the full variable domain: DTGVSQNPRHKITKRGQNVTFRCDPISEHNRLYWYRQTLGQGPEFLTYFQNEAQLEKSRLLSDRFSAERPKGSFSTLEIQRTEQGDSAMYLCASSIDTNGYTFGSGTRLTVV.

Worth noting for this clone: The sample carries other DNA sequences with the same CDR3. V usage is TRBV6-1 and J usage is TRBJ1-3; the D is unclear. Per germline, CDR1 MNHNS and CDR2 SASEGT. The CDR3 is 15 residues long. Trimming pared 3 bases from V and 0 bases from J, leaving 9 bases between. Written as DNA, the CDR3 is TGTGCCAGCAGTGAGGGCGGTTCCTCTGGAAACACCATATATTTT. This encodes CASSEGGSSGNTIYF.

For this clone: The sample contains more than one DNA sequence encoding this CDR3. J is TRBJ2-7 and V is TRBV6-5, with D hard to call. V was shortened by 8 bases and J by 1 base, with 12 bases between the two germline ends. Germline CDR1 and CDR2: MNHEY and SVGAGI. The CDR3 is made up of 13 amino acids. CDR3 amino acids: CASSAGPSYEQYF. DNA for the CDR3: TGTGCCAGCTCCGCCGGACCGTCCTACGAGCAGTACTTC.

The V and J genes are TRBV13 and TRBJ2-5, with 10 nucleotides matching TRBD2. The CDR3 extends over 16 amino acids. With V trimmed by 5 bases and J by 4 bases, 10 bases remained unmatched. Germline values: CDR1 PRHDT, CDR2 FYEKMQ (reference sequence). The chain's CDR3 is CASSHRTSGKGETQYF. The CDR3 nucleotides are TGTGCCAGCAGCCACCGGACTAGCGGAAAGGGAGAGACCCAGTACTTC.

The chain links TRBV28 to TRBJ2-7, with D possibly being TRBD2 (7 bases). Trimming stripped 2 bases from V and 2 bases from J, with 13 bases between. In germline, CDR1 is MDHEN, CDR2 SYDVKM. This CDR3 is built from 15 residues. The CDR3 region has the DNA TGTGCCAGCAGTTTAAAACAGGGAGGGGCCTACGAGCAGTACTTC. This codes for CASSLKQGGAYEQYF.

This chain joins TRBV7-2 and TRBJ2-7, with 13 bases that match TRBD2. The V gene's germline CDR1 is SGHTA and CDR2 FQGNSA. The CDR3 has 17 residues. Trimming cost V 1 base and J 0 bases; bases outside gene matches: 3. The CDR3 nucleotides are TGTGCCAGCAGCTTAGGACTAGCGGGAGGACGCTCCTACGAGCAGTACTTC. Its protein is CASSLGLAGGRSYEQYF.

CDR3 amino acids: CASSLTGTDIYGYTF. In DNA form, the CDR3 reads TGTGCCAGCAGCCTAACCGGGACGGATATCTATGGCTACACCTTC. V is TRBV7-9 and J is TRBJ1-2; D perhaps matches TRBD1 (5 bases). Germline assignment: CDR1 SEHNR and CDR2 FQNEAQ (reference sequence). The CDR3 has 15 amino acids. Trimming took 5 bases from V and 4 from J, leaving 17 bases between them.

The CDR3 coding sequence is TGTGCCAGCAGTTACTCAAGCGGGGGGGCCCCCTACGAGCAGTACTTC. It yields the protein CASSYSSGGAPYEQYF. The rearrangement uses TRBV6-5 and TRBJ2-7; 10 bases agree with TRBD2. Germline V CDR1 and CDR2: MNHEY, SVGAGI. With V trimmed by 0 bases and J by 2 bases, 4 bases remained unmatched. CDR3 size: 16 residues.

The chain is built from TRBV27 and TRBJ2-1, with 12 bases aligning to TRBD2. Germline CDR1 MNHEY, CDR2 SMNVEV (reference sequence). This CDR3 contains 17 residues. V was pared by 2 bases and J by 10 bases, with 12 bases of the junction left unmatched. The CDR3 DNA reads as TGTGCCAGCAGTTTACTAGCGGGAGGGGGGCCCAATTTAGAGCAGTTCTTC. This translates into CASSLLAGGGPNLEQFF.

The chain links TRBV7-8 to TRBJ2-7; D is possibly TRBD1 or TRBD2 (5 bases each). CDR3 length: 17 amino acids. Trimming removed 0 bases from V and 0 bases from J, with 15 bases in between. The germline gives CDR1 SGHVS, CDR2 FQNEAQ. The CDR3 region has the DNA TGTGCCAGCAGCTTAGCGATTATCGGGGCCTTCTCCTACGAGCAGTACTTC. It is translated as CASSLAIIGAFSYEQYF.

This clone turned up a few times. V and J are TRBV7-6 and TRBJ2-7; TRBD1 matches at 9 bases. Germline trimming cut 6 bases from V and 5 bases from J; bases unmatched to any gene: 8. CDR3 length: 14 amino acids. Germline V gene lookup returns CDR1 SGHVS and CDR2 FNYEAQ. CDR3 in amino acids: CASSSGTGRNEQYF. CDR3 nucleotide sequence: TGTGCCAGCAGTTCCGGGACAGGGAGGAACGAGCAGTACTTC.

The rearrangement joins TRBV6-1 to TRBJ2-3; tentatively, D is TRBD1 (5 bases). Trimming pared 4 bases from V and 1 base from J, leaving 9 bases between. The CDR3 extends over 14 amino acids. Germline CDR1 and CDR2: MNHNS and SASEGT. The CDR3 DNA sequence: TGTGCCAGCAGTGCTTTAGGGGGCACAGATACGCAGTATTTT. Protein product: CASSALGGTDTQYF.

This rearrangement joins TRBV10-2 to TRBJ2-7; D is unclear. V lost 2 bases and J lost 0, with 5 bases in between. The CDR3 runs 13 residues. The V gene's germline CDR1 is WSHSY and CDR2 SAAADI. DNA of the CDR3: TGCGCCAGCAGTGAGGTGGACTCCTACGAGCAGTACTTC. Amino acids: CASSEVDSYEQYF.

DNA of the CDR3: TGTGCCAGTAGTATATTCGGGGAGAACACTGAAGCTTTCTTT. Translation gives CASSIFGENTEAFF. The chain is built from TRBV19 and TRBJ1-1; D call uncertain. The CDR3 spans 14 residues. The germline gives CDR1 LNHDA, CDR2 SQIVND (reference sequence). Trimming removed 2 bases from V and 1 base from J, with 8 bases in between. Full variable domain (remainder filled in from reference TRBV19 and TRBJ1-1): DGGITQSPKYLFRKEGQNVTLSCEQNLNHDAMYWYRQDPGQGLRLIYYSQIVNDFQKGDIAEGYSVSREKKESFPLTVTSAQKNPTAFYLCASSIFGENTEAFFGQGTRLTVV.

Worth noting for this clone: The same CDR3 arises from other DNA sequences in this sample as well. V gene TRBV27 combines with J gene TRBJ2-7; unclear D gene. Germline V lookup: CDR1 MNHEY, CDR2 SMNVEV (reference sequence). CDR3 length equals 12 residues. V dropped 6 bases and J dropped 3 bases, with 9 bases sitting between them. DNA of the CDR3: TGTGCCAGCAGCCCGACCGGCTACGAGCAGTACTTC. As protein: CASSPTGYEQYF.

V and J are TRBV7-8 and TRBJ2-5; possibly TRBD1 or TRBD2 for D (5 bases each). CDR1 and CDR2 (germline): SGHVS, FQNEAQ. V shed 1 base and J shed 5 bases, with 26 bases lying between them. This CDR3 region has 19 residues. The CDR3 sequence: CASSLGALRGVMVAETQYF. The CDR3 DNA sequence: TGTGCCAGCAGCTTAGGGGCGCTGAGGGGAGTAATGGTAGCCGAGACCCAGTACTTC.

The chain has TRBV18 and TRBJ1-2, with D uncertain. V was pared by 5 bases and J by 2 bases, with 3 bases between. This CDR3 has 11 amino acids. Germline CDR1 is KGHSH and CDR2 is LQKENI. CDR3 in DNA: TGTGCCAGCTCAACCAACTATGGCTACACCTTC. Protein sequence: CASSTNYGYTF.

This chain uses TRBV10-3 with TRBJ2-3, with 7 nucleotides matching TRBD2. The CDR3 totals 16 residues. V was pared by 8 bases and J by 2 bases, with 13 bases of the junction left unmatched. The germline CDR1 and CDR2 sequences are ENHRY and SYGVKD. In DNA form, the CDR3 reads TGTGCCATCGGAGCCGCCAGCGGGGAGTTCACAGATACGCAGTATTTT. Its translation is CAIGAASGEFTDTQYF.

This chain connects TRBV15 to TRBJ1-2; 9 bases line up with TRBD1. CDR3 size: 14 residues. CDR1 is LNHNV, CDR2 YYDKDF, per germline (reference sequence). The ends lost 5 bases at V and 2 bases at J; junction bases unmatched: 3. The CDR3 nucleotides read TGTGCCACCAGCGGCGGGACAGGGAACTATGGCTACACCTTC. The encoded protein is CATSGGTGNYGYTF.

The chain carries TRBV9 and TRBJ2-1, with 11 bases identical to TRBD2. After removal of 0 bases from V and 3 bases from J, the junction contained 2 bases not matched to a gene. Germline V gene lookup returns CDR1 SGDLS and CDR2 YYNGEE. The CDR3 spans 16 residues. The DNA for the CDR3 is TGTGCCAGCAGCGTAGGGGGACTAGCGGTCTACAATGAGCAGTTCTTC. Amino acids: CASSVGGLAVYNEQFF. Combining the CDR3 with reference TRBV9 and TRBJ2-1 gives the whole variable domain DSGVTQTPKHLITATGQRVTLRCSPRSGDLSVYWYQQSLDQGLQFLIQYYNGEERAKGNILERFSAQQFPDLHSELNLSSLELGDSALYFCASSVGGLAVYNEQFFGPGTRLTVL.

V is TRBV7-9 and J is TRBJ2-4; D perhaps matches TRBD1 (6 bases). The germline gives CDR1 SEHNR, CDR2 FQNEAQ (reference sequence). This CDR3 region has 16 residues. V was shortened by 4 bases and J by 3 bases, with 16 bases between the two germline ends. The CDR3 reads CASSYYTPGHKNIQYF. The CDR3 DNA reads as TGTGCCAGCAGCTACTACACTCCGGGACACAAAAACATTCAGTACTTC.

The rearrangement uses TRBV2 and TRBJ2-2; D gene unclear. This CDR3 is 14 amino acids long. V lost 6 bases, J lost 7 bases, and 15 bases lay in between. Germline CDR1 reads SNHLY; CDR2 reads FYNNEI. CDR3 residues: CASSRTSGGGELFF. CDR3 in DNA: TGTGCCAGCAGCCGCACTTCGGGCGGCGGGGAGCTGTTTTTT.

The chain recombines TRBV10-3 with TRBJ2-7; D is unresolved. The V gene lost 0 bases and the J gene lost 7 bases, with 19 bases spanning the gap. Germline CDR1 and CDR2: ENHRY and SYGVKD. This CDR3 is built from 16 residues. DNA for the CDR3: TGTGCCATCAGTGAGTCGACACCGGGCGCCTCGTGGGAGCAGTACTTC. This translates into CAISESTPGASWEQYF.

This clone was seen only a few times. Other DNA sequences from this sample encode an identical CDR3 as well. V usage is TRBV30 and J usage is TRBJ2-5, with D unclear. This CDR3 spans 11 amino acids. Germline-derived CDR1 and CDR2 are GTSNPN and SVGIG (reference sequence). Trimming left V 4 bases short and J 9 bases short, with 12 bases between. CDR3 region: CAWNEGGPQYF. Written as DNA, the CDR3 is TGTGCCTGGAATGAAGGCGGCCCCCAGTACTTC.

The rearrangement links TRBV7-9 to TRBJ2-1; 14 bases agree with TRBD2. The CDR3 loop spans 16 amino acids. The ends lost 5 bases at V and 3 bases at J; junction bases unmatched: 3. Germline V gene data show CDR1 as SEHNR and CDR2 as FQNEAQ (reference sequence). CDR3 coding DNA: TGTGCCAGCAGCCGGGGACTAGCGGGGGTCTACAATGAGCAGTTCTTC. This translates into CASSRGLAGVYNEQFF.

The chain carries TRBV11-1 and TRBJ2-1, with 10 bases matching TRBD2. The V and J ends lost 7 bases and 9 bases, in that order; junction bases with no gene match: 9. Germline V gene lookup returns CDR1 SGHAT and CDR2 FQDESV (reference sequence). The CDR3 loop spans 14 amino acids. The CDR3 sequence: CASTGTSELGEQFF. CDR3 DNA: TGTGCCAGCACCGGGACTAGCGAGTTGGGTGAGCAGTTCTTC.

J is TRBJ1-2 and V is TRBV13; D is possibly TRBD1 (6 bases). From germline, CDR1 is PRHDT and CDR2 FYEKMQ (reference sequence). The ends were cut back, 1 base at V and 0 bases at J, with 9 bases in the middle. There are 15 residues in the CDR3. The CDR3 nucleotides are TGTGCCAGCAGCTTAGTGGGGGCCACTAACTATGGCTACACCTTC. Translated, it gives CASSLVGATNYGYTF.

V is TRBV4-3 and J is TRBJ2-7; the D gene could be TRBD1 or TRBD2 (6 bases each). Trimming took off 0 bases at V and 4 bases at J, with 10 bases between the two ends. CDR3 length: 14 amino acids. In germline, CDR1 is LGHNA, CDR2 YSLEER. The CDR3 DNA follows: TGCGCCAGCAGCCAAGATCAAGGGGGGTACGAGCAGTACTTC. Residues: CASSQDQGGYEQYF.